These 30 T cell receptor beta chains share one sample of origin, sequenced in a study of beta chain features in type 1 diabetes. The investigators reverse transcribed all of the isolated RNA, so they sequenced expressed TCRB transcripts. The data were produced by immunoSEQ multiplex PCR, yet TCRdb's version contains in-frame clones alone and is incomplete. The table lists about 320,000 clones, 14% of them singletons. Sequencing used central memory CD4+ T cells from blood. All receptors come from a man aged 30 to 45 in good health.

Notes on this clone: Other DNA sequences in this sample translate to the same CDR3. V gene TRBV7-9 combines with J gene TRBJ2-5; D uncertain. CDR1 is SEHNR and CDR2 is FQNEAQ in the germline V gene (reference sequence). V gave up 1 base and J gave up 1 base, with 4 bases separating them. The CDR3 extends over 13 amino acids. This chain's CDR3 is CASSLGSQETQYF. DNA for the CDR3: TGTGCCAGCAGCTTAGGCAGCCAAGAGACCCAGTACTTC.

This clone was seen only a few times. This chain links TRBV7-9 with TRBJ2-1; 8 positions match TRBD1. The junction had 8 bases not matched to a gene; V was cut back by 6 bases and J by 4 bases. The CDR3 is 15 amino acids. From germline, CDR1 is SEHNR and CDR2 FQNEAQ (reference sequence). The CDR3 nucleotides are TGTGCCAGCAGACCGAGGACAGGGTCATACAATGAGCAGTTCTTC. This gives the protein CASRPRTGSYNEQFF.

This clone has more than one count but fewer than ten. The gene calls are TRBV5-6 and TRBJ1-2, with a weak D call TRBD1 (6 bases). CDR3 size: 14 residues. CDR1 is SGHDT and CDR2 is YYEEEE in the germline V gene. Deletions cut 5 bases from V and 4 bases from J, with 15 bases between. The CDR3 loop reads CASRSGTYSYGYTF. CDR3 DNA: TGTGCCAGCAGGAGTGGGACATACTCCTATGGCTACACCTTC.

The rearrangement joins TRBV2 to TRBJ1-3; D remains ambiguous. Germline CDR1 is SNHLY and CDR2 is FYNNEI. V lost 1 base and J lost 2, with 6 bases in between. This CDR3 comprises 14 residues. In nucleotides, the CDR3 is TGTGCCAGCAGTGAAGTATTGGCTGGAAACACCATATATTTT. It encodes CASSEVLAGNTIYF.

This clone came up a few times. The V gene is TRBV5-1, the J gene TRBJ1-1, with D unclear. V lost 0 bases, J lost 0 bases, and 6 bases lay in between. Germline-derived CDR1 and CDR2 are SGHRS and YFSETQ. The CDR3 has 14 residues. DNA of the CDR3: TGCGCCAGCAGCTTGGACAGCATGAACACTGAAGCTTTCTTT. Protein sequence: CASSLDSMNTEAFF.

This clone turned up a few times. The chain employs TRBV5-1 and TRBJ2-3; D not resolved. The CDR3 loop spans 14 amino acids. V dropped 0 bases and J dropped 0 bases, with 5 bases sitting between them. Per germline, CDR1 SGHRS and CDR2 YFSETQ. The CDR3 sequence: CASSLVVSTDTQYF. The CDR3 DNA sequence: TGCGCCAGCAGCTTGGTAGTTAGCACAGATACGCAGTATTTT. Full variable domain (missing parts from reference TRBV5-1 and TRBJ2-3): KAGVTQTPRYLIKTRGQQVTLSCSPISGHRSVSWYQQTPGQGLQFLFEYFSETQRNKGNFPGRFSGRQFSNSRSEMNVSTLELGDSALYLCASSLVVSTDTQYFGPGTRLTVL.

This clone occurred many times. V gene TRBV5-6 combines with J gene TRBJ1-2; D unclear. The germline V gene encodes CDR1 SGHDT and CDR2 YYEEEE. Trimming removed 4 bases at V and 4 bases at J, with 11 bases between. The length of the CDR3 is 13 residues. Here the CDR3 DNA reads TGTGCCAGCAGCCGGGTGGGGATCTATGGCTACACCTTC. This codes for CASSRVGIYGYTF.

This chain connects TRBV6-5 to TRBJ1-4; TRBD1 agrees at 9 bases. V shed 5 bases and J 8 bases; nucleotides not matched to a gene: 6. Germline lookup yields CDR1 MNHEY and CDR2 SVGAGI. The CDR3 extends over 14 amino acids. Here the CDR3 reads CASSGGQGGEKLFF. The CDR3 DNA reads as TGTGCCAGCAGTGGGGGACAGGGAGGGGAAAAACTGTTTTTT.

In this sample, this clone turned up a few times. The genes are TRBV19 and TRBJ2-3; D is unclear. Trimming stripped 4 bases from V and 10 bases from J, with 9 bases between. This CDR3 contains 11 residues. Germline CDR1 and CDR2: LNHDA and SQIVND (reference sequence). The CDR3 nucleotides read TGTGCCAGTAGTACCTCAGGAGCGCAGTATTTT. Encoded protein: CASSTSGAQYF.

This rearrangement joins TRBV16 to TRBJ1-3; D is ambiguous. CDR3 size: 15 residues. The V and J ends lost 2 bases and 1 base respectively, with 9 bases between them. Germline CDR1 and CDR2: KGHSY and FQNENV. The CDR3 spells CASSQVRASGNTIYF. CDR3 nucleotide sequence: TGTGCCAGCAGCCAAGTCCGGGCTTCTGGAAACACCATATATTTT.

The chain joins TRBV20-1 to TRBJ1-2; D call uncertain. CDR1 is DFQATT, CDR2 SNEGSKA, per germline (reference sequence). CDR3 length: 11 residues. V lost 4 bases, J lost 11 bases, and 14 bases lay in between. CDR3 loop: CSAKGSVEYTF. CDR3 in DNA: TGCAGTGCTAAAGGATCAGTGGAGTACACCTTC.

V usage is TRBV5-6 and J usage is TRBJ2-5; 8 bases align to TRBD1. Looked up from germline, CDR1 is SGHDT and CDR2 is YYEEEE. This CDR3 comprises 15 residues. The V and J ends lost 2 bases and 7 bases, in that order; junction bases with no gene match: 10. The CDR3 sequence is CASSFRTGIKVTQYF. The CDR3 DNA reads as TGTGCCAGCAGCTTCAGGACAGGGATTAAGGTGACCCAGTACTTC.

The rearrangement uses TRBV7-9 and TRBJ1-1; 8 bases align to TRBD1. CDR3 length: 15 residues. Looked up from germline, CDR1 is SEHNR and CDR2 is FQNEAQ (reference sequence). V lost 4 bases to trimming and J lost 2 bases; unmatched junction nucleotides: 6. CDR3 DNA: TGTGCCAGCAGCTGGGGGACAGGAGGTAACACTGAAGCTTTCTTT. Translating it yields CASSWGTGGNTEAFF.

There are many counts of this clone. The chain recombines TRBV11-2 with TRBJ2-1; no definite D call. This CDR3 has 12 amino acids. Germline values: CDR1 SGHAT, CDR2 FQNNGV. The V end was cut by 0 bases, the J end by 15 bases, with 12 bases between. The CDR3 loop reads CASSLEVGRSFF. The CDR3 bases are TGTGCCAGCAGCTTAGAGGTAGGCCGCTCGTTCTTC.

The chain employs TRBV2 and TRBJ1-2; maybe TRBD1 (5 bases). With 0 bases removed from V and 7 bases from J, the gap between germline ends came to 12 bases. The length of the CDR3 is 14 residues. CDR1 is SNHLY and CDR2 is FYNNEI in the germline V gene. The CDR3 protein is CASSEALSGGGYTF. For the CDR3, the DNA is TGTGCCAGCAGTGAAGCGCTTTCCGGGGGTGGCTACACCTTC.

Many counts were recorded for this clone. The chain uses TRBV7-2 and TRBJ2-3, with 9 bases lining up with TRBD2. Germline assignment: CDR1 SGHTA and CDR2 FQGNSA. The CDR3 is 16 amino acids. The junction had 10 bases not matched to a gene; V was cut back by 5 bases and J by 4 bases. DNA for the CDR3: TGTGCCAGCAGCCCAATTGGCGGGAGGGCCCCAGATACGCAGTATTTT. It is translated as CASSPIGGRAPDTQYF.

The chain carries TRBV7-2 and TRBJ2-7; tentative D call: TRBD2 (6 bases). The CDR3 sequence is 15 residues long. Germline V lookup: CDR1 SGHTA, CDR2 FQGNSA. The V and J ends lost 3 bases and 5 bases respectively, with 17 bases between them. DNA for the CDR3: TGTGCCAGCAGCTTGGGCGGGGCGGCTACGCACGAGCAGTACTTC. Protein product: CASSLGGAATHEQYF.

The sample holds a few counts of this clone. J is TRBJ1-2 and V is TRBV10-3; the match to TRBD1 covers 8 bases. V shed 2 bases, J shed 8 bases, and the junction held 10 bases outside the gene matches. The CDR3 contains 15 residues. The germline CDR1 and CDR2 sequences are ENHRY and SYGVKD. The CDR3 protein is CAISETRTGRSGYTF. The CDR3 bases are TGTGCCATCAGTGAGACCCGGACAGGGAGGAGCGGCTACACCTTC.

This clone has just a few counts. The rearrangement links TRBV6-5 to TRBJ2-7, with D perhaps TRBD1 (5 bases). The CDR3 totals 9 residues. The germline CDR1 and CDR2 sequences are MNHEY and SVGAGI. The V and J ends lost 10 bases and 5 bases respectively, with 6 bases between them. CDR3 residues: CANRNEQYV. Here the CDR3 DNA reads TGTGCCAACAGGAACGAGCAGTACGTC.

This clone was seen a handful of times. The chain is built from TRBV4-1 and TRBJ2-3; no clear D. The CDR3 runs to 16 residues. Germline lookup yields CDR1 MGHRA and CDR2 YSYEKL. Trimming cost V 5 bases and J 0 bases, with 15 bases left between them. CDR3 sequence (DNA): TGCGCCAGCAGCTCGTCCCCATCCACTAGCACAGATACGCAGTATTTT. Its translation is CASSSSPSTSTDTQYF.

The genes are TRBV5-1 and TRBJ2-5; 8 nucleotides match TRBD1. The CDR3 has 14 residues. The V gene end was trimmed by 0 bases and the J gene end by 5 bases; junction bases not matched to a gene: 3. Germline lookup yields CDR1 SGHRS and CDR2 YFSETQ. CDR3 in amino acids: CASSLGTGHETQYF. DNA of the CDR3: TGCGCCAGCAGCTTGGGGACAGGGCATGAGACCCAGTACTTC.

This clone has a handful of counts. The CDR3 sequence: CASSERDFQETQYF. CDR3 in DNA: TGTGCCAGTAGTGAAAGGGACTTCCAAGAGACCCAGTACTTC. The chain employs TRBV19 and TRBJ2-5; D perhaps matches TRBD2 (6 bases). CDR1 and CDR2 from the germline V gene are LNHDA and SQIVND (reference sequence). The CDR3 runs to 14 residues. V gave up 5 bases and J gave up 1 base, with 11 bases separating them.

This clone was recorded only once. The chain carries TRBV28 and TRBJ1-1; D call uncertain. CDR1 and CDR2 (germline): MDHEN, SYDVKM. Trimming shortened V by 10 bases and J by 4 bases, and 13 bases separated the two germline ends. The CDR3 contains 12 residues. The CDR3 sequence: CATQTAGTEAFF. Here the CDR3 DNA reads TGTGCCACGCAGACCGCGGGCACTGAAGCTTTCTTT. The variable domain in full, completed from reference TRBV28 and TRBJ1-1, reads DVKVTQSSRYLVKRTGEKVFLECVQDMDHENMFWYRQDPGLGLRLIYFSYDVKMKEKGDIPEGYSVSREKKERFSLILESASTNQTSMYLCATQTAGTEAFFGQGTRLTVV.

V usage is TRBV6-1 and J usage is TRBJ1-2; 10 bases are shared with TRBD1. The CDR3 sequence is 14 residues long. V lost 6 bases and J lost 4; bases outside the gene matches: 5. CDR1 and CDR2 from the germline V gene are MNHNS and SASEGT. CDR3 DNA: TGTGCCAGCAGCCCTCGGACAGGGGGCTATGGCTACACCTTC. It codes for CASSPRTGGYGYTF.

This clone has only a few counts. CDR3 residues: CASLTGTDGSPLHF. CDR3 coding DNA: TGTGCCAGCCTTACCGGGACAGATGGCTCACCCCTCCACTTT. The chain is built from TRBV6-5 and TRBJ1-6, with TRBD1 matching over 7 bases. This CDR3 has 14 amino acids. CDR1 and CDR2 from the germline V gene are MNHEY and SVGAGI. With V trimmed by 8 bases and J by 10 bases, 11 bases remained unmatched.

The CDR3 coding sequence is TGTGCCTGGGGACAGCCGAACACTGAAGCTTTCTTT. Protein: CAWGQPNTEAFF. The chain couples TRBV30 to TRBJ1-1, with a tentative D call TRBD1 (6 bases). Germline V gene sequence: CDR1 GTSNPN, CDR2 SVGIG (reference sequence). This CDR3 region has 12 residues. V lost 5 bases, J lost 1 base, and 8 bases lay in between.

The rearrangement uses TRBV20-1 and TRBJ1-2; D unresolved. CDR1 and CDR2 from the germline V gene are DFQATT and SNEGSKA (reference sequence). The CDR3 is made up of 10 amino acids. Trimming cost V 4 bases and J 13 bases, with 13 bases left between them. In nucleotides, the CDR3 is TGCAGTGCTATGGGGAGGGCTTCCACCTTC. Its translation: CSAMGRASTF.

Only a few counts were recorded for this clone. The chain joins TRBV9 to TRBJ2-1, with 13 bases fitting TRBD2. CDR1 and CDR2 (germline): SGDLS, YYNGEE. Losses at the gene ends were 4 bases for V and 6 bases for J; bases not matched to a gene: 7. The CDR3 is 16 amino acids. CDR3 in DNA: TGTGCCAGCAGCACAGGACTAGCGGGGGTATCCAATGAGCAGTTCTTC. It encodes CASSTGLAGVSNEQFF.

This clone was observed a handful of times. The CDR3 reads CAILALGPSNYGYTF. Here the CDR3 DNA reads TGTGCCATCTTAGCCTTGGGCCCCTCTAACTATGGCTACACCTTC. This chain links TRBV10-3 with TRBJ1-2; no clear D gene. V lost 8 bases to trimming and J lost 0 bases, with 16 bases between them. This CDR3 has 15 residues. Germline loops: CDR1 ENHRY, CDR2 SYGVKD.

This clone was counted only a few times. The genes are TRBV29-1 and TRBJ2-1; D possibly corresponds to TRBD2 (5 bases). CDR1 is SQVTM and CDR2 is ANQGSEA in the germline V gene. Trimming left V 4 bases short and J 3 bases short, with 13 bases between. There are 14 residues in the CDR3. CDR3 protein: CSVGGLGFYNEQFF. The CDR3 bases are TGCAGCGTTGGAGGGTTGGGGTTCTACAATGAGCAGTTCTTC.